The present entry profiles one T cell receptor (beta chain) with its context. The data belong to a study of early T cells in non-severe SARS-CoV-2 infection. TCRdb analysed the 5' RACE reads with MiXCR anew, one entry per CDR3 protein. The sample yields roughly 68,000 distinct CDR3 sequences, over 4% seen once. Germline V gene data show CDR1 as DFQATT and CDR2 as SNEGSKA (reference sequence). V was shortened by 3 bases and J by 2 bases, with 11 bases between the two germline ends. There are 13 residues in the CDR3. V is TRBV20-1 and J is TRBJ2-7; D possibly matches TRBD1 or TRBD2 (5 bases each). The sequence came from an adult who was a healthcare worker with PCR-confirmed SARS-CoV-2 infection or an uninfected control (not recorded which). The source material was whole blood. The CDR3 region is CSASLGTTYEQYF. The DNA of the CDR3 is TGCAGTGCTAGTCTGGGGACGACCTACGAGCAGTACTTC.